These 18 T cell receptor beta chains originate from one sample sequenced in a study of T-cell reconstitution after alpha-beta-depleted transplantation in children. Unique molecular identifiers tagged the TCRbeta library. Each CDR3 protein gets one entry after TCRdb re-called the PCR reads with MiXCR. This sample has around 200,000 distinct CDR3 sequences, with about a tenth found just once. This sample comprised PBMCs, obtained before TCRalphabeta/CD19-depleted stem cell transplant. These receptors were obtained from a child less than two years old with acute myeloid leukemia, due to receive a stem cell transplant.

This clonotype was seen ten or more times. This chain connects TRBV4-2 to TRBJ1-4; tentatively, D is TRBD1 (6 bases). The germline V and J ends were trimmed by 0 bases and 8 bases, with 13 bases remaining between them. This CDR3 is built from 15 residues. Looked up from germline, CDR1 is LGHNA and CDR2 is YNFKEQ. CDR3 region: CASSQETGRVEKLFF. CDR3 DNA: TGTGCCAGCAGCCAAGAAACAGGGAGGGTCGAAAAACTGTTTTTT.

This clonotype was recorded at least ten times. This chain links TRBV18 with TRBJ2-1; 10 bases align to TRBD1. The germline gives CDR1 KGHSH, CDR2 LQKENI. Trimming cost V 3 bases and J 6 bases; bases outside gene matches: 5. There are 15 residues in the CDR3. The CDR3 loop is CASSPPGQGSNEQFF. The CDR3 nucleotides are TGTGCCAGCTCACCCCCGGGACAGGGGAGCAATGAGCAGTTCTTC.

This clonotype was observed many times. The rearrangement joins TRBV6-5 to TRBJ2-3; TRBD2 agrees at 7 bases. The junction had 7 bases not matched to a gene; V was cut back by 2 bases and J by 5 bases. CDR3 length: 15 residues. Germline CDR1 and CDR2: MNHEY and SVGAGI. Here the CDR3 DNA reads TGTGCCAGCAGTTACCGTGTTTTAGCGGGAGATACGCAGTATTTT. Residues: CASSYRVLAGDTQYF.

This clonotype has at least ten counts. The CDR3: CAISLGATDTQYF. The DNA for the CDR3 is TGTGCCATCAGCCTCGGTGCCACAGATACGCAGTATTTT. The chain carries TRBV10-3 and TRBJ2-3; D is unclear. Trimming removed 6 bases at V and 2 bases at J, with 9 bases between. The germline gives CDR1 ENHRY, CDR2 SYGVKD. This CDR3 spans 13 amino acids.

Worth noting for this clonotype: With a much larger clone just one base away, this may be a read error. The V gene is TRBV4-1, the J gene TRBJ1-2; D is undetermined. Germline V CDR1 and CDR2: MGHRA, YSYEKL. The CDR3 loop spans 15 amino acids. CDR3 sequence reads: CASSQDALANYGDTF. The DNA for the CDR3 is TGCGCCAGCAGCCAAGACGCCCTAGCGAACTATGGCGACACCTTC.

This clonotype was recorded at least ten times. The chain is built from TRBV12-3 or TRBV12-4 and TRBJ1-4, with D possibly TRBD1 on 5 matching bases. CDR3 size: 15 residues. Trimming shortened V by 6 bases and J by 5 bases, and 16 bases separated the two germline ends. The CDR3 spells CASSIQGPVNEKLFF. The CDR3 DNA reads as TGTGCCAGCAGCATCCAGGGCCCCGTGAATGAAAAACTGTTTTTT.

The sample holds many counts of this clonotype. The chain joins TRBV5-1 to TRBJ1-4; a weak D match, TRBD1 (5 bases). Germline loops: CDR1 SGHRS, CDR2 YFSETQ. V lost 2 bases to trimming and J lost 4 bases, with 15 bases between them. CDR3 length equals 16 residues. CDR3 nucleotides: TGCGCCAGCAGCTTCGCCGGGACCAAGGGTAATGAAAAACTGTTTTTT. This encodes CASSFAGTKGNEKLFF.

V gene TRBV4-1 combines with J gene TRBJ2-7; 10 bases agree with TRBD1. This CDR3 has 16 amino acids. The germline V gene has CDR1 MGHRA and CDR2 YSYEKL. Trimming cost V 0 bases and J 3 bases; bases outside gene matches: 5. The CDR3 is CASSQDWDRGGYEQYF. The CDR3 DNA reads as TGCGCCAGCAGCCAAGATTGGGACAGGGGCGGCTACGAGCAGTACTTC.

This clonotype occurred many times. This chain connects TRBV12-3 or TRBV12-4 to TRBJ1-2; D is unclear. V lost 6 bases to trimming and J lost 8 bases, with 13 bases between them. This CDR3 comprises 12 residues. Written as DNA, the CDR3 is TGTGCCAGCAGCCCCGAAGTGGGAGGCTACACCTTC. Translating it yields CASSPEVGGYTF.

There are many counts of this clonotype. This chain connects TRBV18 to TRBJ1-1, with TRBD1 matching over 9 bases. The J segment lost 1 base and the V segment lost 3 bases, leaving 6 bases of the junction unmatched. The germline gives CDR1 KGHSH, CDR2 LQKENI. The CDR3 sequence is 16 residues long. CDR3 loop: CASSPIPGQGNTEAFF. In DNA, the CDR3 is TGTGCCAGCTCACCTATTCCGGGACAGGGGAACACTGAAGCTTTCTTT.

This clonotype was counted at least ten times. The genes are TRBV7-2 and TRBJ2-3, with 8 bases aligning to TRBD2. Germline V gene data show CDR1 as SGHTA and CDR2 as FQGNSA. V lost 4 bases and J lost 0; bases outside the gene matches: 3. The CDR3 has 15 residues. The CDR3, as DNA: TGTGCCAGCAGCTGGGCTAGCGGGAGCACAGATACGCAGTATTTT. Its translation is CASSWASGSTDTQYF.

In this sample, this clonotype turned up many times. The chain uses TRBV6-1 and TRBJ2-2, with a weak D call TRBD1 (5 bases). V lost 7 bases to trimming and J lost 4 bases, with 7 bases between them. CDR1 is MNHNS, CDR2 SASEGT, per germline. CDR3 length: 12 amino acids. CDR3 amino acids: CASIGATGELFF. As DNA, the CDR3 is TGTGCCAGCATTGGGGCCACCGGGGAGCTGTTTTTT.

This clonotype turned up a few times. The V and J genes are TRBV5-1 and TRBJ2-1; 8 nucleotides align to TRBD2. Germline V CDR1 and CDR2: SGHRS, YFSETQ. V shed 2 bases, J shed 9 bases, and the junction held 16 bases outside the gene matches. CDR3 length: 17 amino acids. The CDR3 sequence is CASSFGGFGTRRGEQFF. The CDR3 DNA reads TGCGCCAGCAGCTTTGGCGGGTTCGGGACTAGGAGAGGTGAGCAGTTCTTC. The full variable domain, in which reference TRBV5-1 and TRBJ2-1 provide the parts outside the CDR3, is KAGVTQTPRYLIKTRGQQVTLSCSPISGHRSVSWYQQTPGQGLQFLFEYFSETQRNKGNFPGRFSGRQFSNSRSEMNVSTLELGDSALYLCASSFGGFGTRRGEQFFGPGTRLTVL.

Ten or more counts support this clonotype. The gene calls are TRBV7-2 and TRBJ2-7; 11 bases align to TRBD1. Germline V CDR1 and CDR2: SGHTA, FQGNSA. J lost 4 bases, V lost 2 bases, and 4 bases had no gene match. The CDR3 loop spans 15 amino acids. For the CDR3, the DNA is TGTGCCAGCAGCTTAACCGGGACAGGGGGGTACGAGCAGTACTTC. Its protein is CASSLTGTGGYEQYF. Looking up the rest from reference TRBV7-2 and TRBJ2-7 gives the full variable domain: GAGVSQSPSNKVTEKGKDVELRCDPISGHTALYWYRQSLGQGLEFLIYFQGNSAPDKSGLPSDRFSAERTGGSVSTLTIQRTQQEDSAVYLCASSLTGTGGYEQYFGPGTRLTVT.

This clonotype occurred many times. This sequence joins TRBV28 and TRBJ2-2; 10 nucleotides match TRBD1. The germline V gene encodes CDR1 MDHEN and CDR2 SYDVKM. Germline trimming cut 7 bases from V and 4 bases from J; bases unmatched to any gene: 9. The CDR3 runs to 16 residues. CDR3 nucleotides: TGTGCCAGCAACACGCCTGGGACAGGGGTCACCGGGGAGCTGTTTTTT. Protein sequence: CASNTPGTGVTGELFF. The entire variable domain, with the rest obtained from reference TRBV28 and TRBJ2-2, is as follows: DVKVTQSSRYLVKRTGEKVFLECVQDMDHENMFWYRQDPGLGLRLIYFSYDVKMKEKGDIPEGYSVSREKKERFSLILESASTNQTSMYLCASNTPGTGVTGELFFGEGSRLTVL.

This clonotype was observed many times. V is TRBV9 and J is TRBJ1-2; 9 nucleotides match TRBD1. The J segment lost 7 bases and the V segment lost 1 base, leaving 11 bases of the junction unmatched. The CDR3 length is 16 residues. CDR1 SGDLS and CDR2 YYNGEE come from the germline V gene. CDR3 loop: CASSVTSRQGEAGYTF. CDR3 nucleotide sequence: TGTGCCAGCAGCGTAACAAGCCGACAGGGGGAGGCTGGCTACACCTTC. The whole variable domain, filled in from reference TRBV9 and TRBJ1-2, reads DSGVTQTPKHLITATGQRVTLRCSPRSGDLSVYWYQQSLDQGLQFLIQYYNGEERAKGNILERFSAQQFPDLHSELNLSSLELGDSALYFCASSVTSRQGEAGYTFGSGTRLTVV.

In this sample, this clonotype turned up a few times. Possible read error: a much larger clone is one base away. This chain uses TRBV20-1 with TRBJ2-1, with TRBD2 matching over 8 bases. This CDR3 is 18 amino acids long. Germline assignment: CDR1 DFQATT and CDR2 SNEGSKA (reference sequence). The CDR3 loop is CSARDSGGTYPPYNKQFF. The CDR3 bases are TGCAGTGCTAGAGATTCGGGGGGGACCTATCCTCCTTACAATAAGCAGTTCTTC.

Details on this clonotype: A single base separates this from a much larger clone, so it may be a read error. The chain carries TRBV10-3 and TRBJ2-1; 12 bases are a match to TRBD2. Germline V gene sequence: CDR1 ENHRY, CDR2 SYGVKD. Trimming took 1 base from V and 2 from J; bases not matched to a gene: 6. The CDR3 is 18 residues long. The DNA for the CDR3 is TGTGCCATCAGTGAGTTGGGACTAGCGGGCCGCCCCTACAATGAGCAGTTCTTC. Translated, it gives CAISELGLAGRPYNEQFF.